A selection of T cell receptor beta chains follows, all from one sample in a study of shared clonotypes between healthy human individuals. Produced via immunoSEQ multiplex PCR; TCRdb's table is partial and in-frame only. Here the sample spans more than 900,000 clones, approximately 80% being singletons. Sequencing was carried out using memory CD4+ T cells from PBMCs. The receptors originated from a man younger than 30 in good health. Some clones in this sample may be carry-over from other donors' samples. Each CDR3 is given with its conserved first and last residue. D genes are given only for firm matches. Size is omitted from some rows. Given values are once, few, many or a class for expanded clones.

J gene: TRBJ1-2; V gene: TRBV6-6; clone size: -; D gene: TRBD1; CDR3 protein: CASTQGGLNYGYTF; CDR3 DNA: TGTGCCAGCACCCAGGGGGGCTTAAACTATGGCTACACCTTC
J gene: TRBJ2-1; V gene: TRBV9; clone size: -; D gene: -; CDR3 protein: CASSVGLHNEQFF; CDR3 DNA: TGTGCCAGCAGCGTAGGACTCCACAATGAGCAGTTCTTC
J gene: TRBJ1-5; V gene: TRBV7-9; clone size: -; D gene: -; CDR3 protein: CASSRGQEDQPQHF; CDR3 DNA: TGTGCCAGCAGCCGGGGGCAGGAAGATCAGCCCCAGCATTTT
J gene: TRBJ2-5; V gene: TRBV5-4; clone size: many; D gene: TRBD2; CDR3 protein: CASSLDGTRKETQYF; CDR3 DNA: TGTGCCAGCAGCTTAGACGGGACTAGAAAAGAGACCCAGTACTTC
J gene: TRBJ2-2; V gene: TRBV5-6; clone size: -; D gene: -; CDR3 protein: CASSLGFLGGDTGELFF; CDR3 DNA: TGTGCCAGCAGCTTGGGGTTCTTGGGCGGCGACACCGGGGAGCTGTTTTTT
J gene: TRBJ2-5; V gene: TRBV7-3; clone size: -; D gene: TRBD2; CDR3 protein: CASSQGRLAGGPETQYF; CDR3 DNA: TGTGCCAGCAGCCAAGGAAGGCTAGCGGGAGGGCCGGAGACCCAGTACTTC
J gene: TRBJ2-3; V gene: TRBV6-1; clone size: -; D gene: -; CDR3 protein: CASSKSGSTDTQYF; CDR3 DNA: TGTGCCAGCAGTAAAAGCGGGAGCACAGATACGCAGTATTTT
J gene: TRBJ2-5; V gene: TRBV5-4; clone size: once; D gene: -; CDR3 protein: CASSLLPRETQYF; CDR3 DNA: TGTGCCAGCAGCTTGTTACCCCGGGAGACCCAGTACTTC
J gene: TRBJ2-7; V gene: TRBV28; clone size: once; D gene: TRBD1; CDR3 protein: CASSLPTGDEQYF; CDR3 DNA: TGTGCCAGCAGTTTACCGACAGGGGACGAGCAGTACTTC
J gene: TRBJ1-2; V gene: TRBV4-2; clone size: -; D gene: -; CDR3 protein: CASSQSAYGYTF; CDR3 DNA: TGTGCCAGCAGCCAAAGTGCTTATGGCTACACCTTC
J gene: TRBJ2-1; V gene: TRBV7-9; clone size: -; D gene: -; CDR3 protein: CASSQRIGLESNEQFF; CDR3 DNA: TGTGCCAGCAGCCAACGAATAGGGCTAGAGTCGAATGAGCAGTTCTTC
J gene: TRBJ2-7; V gene: TRBV7-7; clone size: -; D gene: -; CDR3 protein: CASSLYPRGKTPYEQYF; CDR3 DNA: TGTGCCAGCAGCTTATACCCGCGGGGCAAAACCCCCTACGAGCAGTACTTC
J gene: TRBJ1-2; V gene: TRBV19; clone size: -; D gene: -; CDR3 protein: CASTWNGRGYTF; CDR3 DNA: TGTGCCAGTACCTGGAACGGGAGAGGCTACACCTTC
J gene: TRBJ2-7; V gene: TRBV11-1; clone size: -; D gene: -; CDR3 protein: CASSDLGLRERAPEQYF; CDR3 DNA: TGTGCCAGCAGCGACCTCGGACTTCGGGAGAGGGCCCCCGAGCAGTACTTC
J gene: TRBJ2-1; V gene: TRBV5-8; clone size: few; D gene: TRBD1; CDR3 protein: CASTMGLDRGNEQFF; CDR3 DNA: TGTGCCAGCACAATGGGCCTGGACAGGGGGAATGAGCAGTTCTTC
J gene: TRBJ1-1; V gene: TRBV30; clone size: -; D gene: TRBD1; CDR3 protein: CAWSVGQGTEAFF; CDR3 DNA: TGTGCCTGGAGTGTAGGACAGGGCACTGAAGCTTTCTTT
J gene: TRBJ1-3; V gene: TRBV6-1; clone size: -; D gene: -; CDR3 protein: CASSESVRVWSGNTIYF; CDR3 DNA: TGTGCCAGCAGTGAAAGCGTCAGGGTTTGGTCTGGAAACACCATATATTTT
J gene: TRBJ2-5; V gene: TRBV7-7; clone size: few; D gene: -; CDR3 protein: CASSLDNSAQYF; CDR3 DNA: TGTGCCAGCAGCTTAGATAATAGCGCCCAGTACTTC
J gene: TRBJ2-5; V gene: TRBV28; clone size: -; D gene: -; CDR3 protein: CASRKGRETQYF; CDR3 DNA: TGTGCCAGCAGAAAGGGGCGGGAGACCCAGTACTTC
J gene: TRBJ2-7; V gene: TRBV5-1; clone size: -; D gene: -; CDR3 protein: CASSIGGEQYF; CDR3 DNA: TGCGCCAGCAGTATAGGCGGCGAGCAGTACTTC
J gene: TRBJ1-1; V gene: TRBV28; clone size: once; D gene: TRBD1; CDR3 protein: CATTGQGRTEAFF; CDR3 DNA: TGTGCCACCACAGGACAGGGGAGGACTGAAGCTTTCTTT
J gene: TRBJ2-1; V gene: TRBV11-3; clone size: -; D gene: -; CDR3 protein: CASSLVGLANNEQFF; CDR3 DNA: TGTGCCAGCAGCTTAGTTGGGCTCGCTAACAATGAGCAGTTCTTC
J gene: TRBJ2-3; V gene: TRBV25-1; clone size: -; D gene: -; CDR3 protein: CASSGGLIRTDTQYF; CDR3 DNA: TGTGCCAGCAGTGGTGGACTGATCCGCACAGATACGCAGTATTTT
J gene: TRBJ1-2; V gene: TRBV5-1; clone size: -; D gene: TRBD1; CDR3 protein: CASTHGAGGDYGYTF; CDR3 DNA: TGCGCCAGCACGCACGGGGCAGGGGGCGACTATGGCTACACCTTC
J gene: TRBJ2-1; V gene: TRBV5-1; clone size: many; D gene: -; CDR3 protein: CASSFTGEQFF; CDR3 DNA: TGCGCCAGCAGCTTTACGGGGGAGCAGTTCTTC
J gene: TRBJ2-7; V gene: TRBV6-1; clone size: once; D gene: -; CDR3 protein: CASSPSTYEQYF; CDR3 DNA: TGTGCCAGCAGCCCATCAACCTACGAGCAGTACTTC
J gene: TRBJ1-1; V gene: TRBV14; clone size: -; D gene: TRBD1; CDR3 protein: CASSQDAGQGNTEAFF; CDR3 DNA: TGTGCCAGCAGCCAAGACGCAGGACAGGGGAACACTGAAGCTTTCTTT
J gene: TRBJ1-2; V gene: TRBV5-1; clone size: -; D gene: TRBD1; CDR3 protein: CASSSDRGLGYGYTF; CDR3 DNA: TGCGCCAGCAGCTCGGACAGGGGACTTGGCTATGGCTACACCTTC
J gene: TRBJ2-7; V gene: TRBV28; clone size: -; D gene: -; CDR3 protein: CASSLIPYEQYF; CDR3 DNA: TGTGCCAGCAGTTTAATCCCCTACGAGCAGTACTTC
J gene: TRBJ1-1; V gene: TRBV11-2; clone size: -; D gene: -; CDR3 protein: CASSLVSGGGTEAFF; CDR3 DNA: TGTGCCAGCAGCTTAGTGAGCGGAGGGGGGACTGAAGCTTTCTTT
J gene: TRBJ1-6; V gene: TRBV27; clone size: -; D gene: TRBD1; CDR3 protein: CASSSTGQDSPLHF; CDR3 DNA: TGTGCCAGCAGTTCAACGGGACAGGATTCACCCCTCCACTTT
J gene: TRBJ2-3; V gene: TRBV5-4; clone size: -; D gene: -; CDR3 protein: CASSTYGAGAADTQYF; CDR3 DNA: TGTGCCAGCAGCACCTACGGGGCAGGGGCTGCAGATACGCAGTATTTT
J gene: TRBJ2-7; V gene: TRBV6-6; clone size: once; D gene: -; CDR3 protein: CASSILTSGTSYEQYF; CDR3 DNA: TGTGCCAGCAGCATCCTAACGTCTGGGACCTCCTACGAGCAGTACTTC
J gene: TRBJ1-1; V gene: TRBV5-1; clone size: few; D gene: -; CDR3 protein: CASSFVGHTEAFF; CDR3 DNA: TGCGCCAGCAGCTTTGTGGGGCACACTGAAGCTTTCTTT
J gene: TRBJ1-5; V gene: TRBV18; clone size: few; D gene: -; CDR3 protein: CASSSNTVSNQPQHF; CDR3 DNA: TGTGCCAGCTCATCTAACACAGTGAGCAATCAGCCCCAGCATTTT
J gene: TRBJ2-2; V gene: TRBV19; clone size: -; D gene: -; CDR3 protein: CASSILGGYTGELFF; CDR3 DNA: TGTGCCAGTAGTATCTTAGGGGGGTACACCGGGGAGCTGTTTTTT
J gene: TRBJ1-5; V gene: TRBV6-1; clone size: once; D gene: -; CDR3 protein: CASTPGQAGNQPQHF; CDR3 DNA: TGTGCCAGCACCCCAGGCCAGGCGGGCAATCAGCCCCAGCATTTT
J gene: TRBJ1-5; V gene: TRBV19; clone size: -; D gene: TRBD1; CDR3 protein: CASSIKKGGTGPKPQHF; CDR3 DNA: TGTGCCAGTAGTATTAAAAAAGGGGGGACAGGACCTAAGCCCCAGCATTTT
J gene: TRBJ1-3; V gene: TRBV28; clone size: -; D gene: -; CDR3 protein: CASSLRGLRGNTIYF; CDR3 DNA: TGTGCCAGCAGTTTGCGGGGCCTCCGGGGAAACACCATATATTTT
J gene: TRBJ2-7; V gene: TRBV18; clone size: -; D gene: -; CDR3 protein: CASSPPSFSEQYF; CDR3 DNA: TGTGCCAGCTCACCACCGTCCTTCTCGGAGCAGTACTTC
J gene: TRBJ1-5; V gene: TRBV2; clone size: few; D gene: TRBD1; CDR3 protein: CASSVDRGNQPQHF; CDR3 DNA: TGTGCCAGCAGCGTTGACAGGGGGAATCAGCCCCAGCATTTT
J gene: TRBJ2-1; V gene: TRBV25-1; clone size: -; D gene: TRBD2; CDR3 protein: CASSEYGSGRDYEQFF; CDR3 DNA: TGTGCCAGCAGTGAATATGGCAGCGGGAGGGATTATGAGCAGTTCTTC
J gene: TRBJ1-2; V gene: TRBV10-3; clone size: few; D gene: -; CDR3 protein: CAISESSGGGYGYTF; CDR3 DNA: TGTGCCATCAGTGAGTCGAGTGGGGGCGGCTATGGCTACACCTTC
J gene: TRBJ1-5; V gene: TRBV7-2; clone size: -; D gene: -; CDR3 protein: CASSLSGASNQPQHF; CDR3 DNA: TGTGCCAGCAGCTTATCGGGGGCAAGCAATCAGCCCCAGCATTTT
J gene: TRBJ2-3; V gene: TRBV7-2; clone size: few; D gene: -; CDR3 protein: CASSRFQGPDTQYF; CDR3 DNA: TGTGCCAGCAGCCGCTTCCAGGGGCCAGATACGCAGTATTTT
J gene: TRBJ2-3; V gene: TRBV4-3; clone size: -; D gene: TRBD1; CDR3 protein: CASSPDRVSTDTQYF; CDR3 DNA: TGCGCCAGCAGCCCGGACAGGGTTAGCACAGATACGCAGTATTTT
J gene: TRBJ1-5; V gene: TRBV28; clone size: -; D gene: TRBD1; CDR3 protein: CASSLSQGATTWGNQPQHF; CDR3 DNA: TGTGCCAGCAGTTTATCACAGGGGGCGACGACGTGGGGCAATCAGCCCCAGCATTTT
J gene: TRBJ1-2; V gene: TRBV19; clone size: few; D gene: TRBD1; CDR3 protein: CASSPQQGRYTF; CDR3 DNA: TGTGCCAGTAGTCCACAACAGGGGCGCTACACCTTC
J gene: TRBJ2-7; V gene: TRBV29-1; clone size: -; D gene: -; CDR3 protein: CSANRGGYEQYF; CDR3 DNA: TGCAGCGCTAACAGGGGGGGCTACGAGCAGTACTTC
J gene: TRBJ1-2; V gene: TRBV6-5; clone size: -; D gene: TRBD1; CDR3 protein: CASRTGQGSYGYTF; CDR3 DNA: TGTGCCAGCAGAACCGGACAGGGCTCCTATGGCTACACCTTC